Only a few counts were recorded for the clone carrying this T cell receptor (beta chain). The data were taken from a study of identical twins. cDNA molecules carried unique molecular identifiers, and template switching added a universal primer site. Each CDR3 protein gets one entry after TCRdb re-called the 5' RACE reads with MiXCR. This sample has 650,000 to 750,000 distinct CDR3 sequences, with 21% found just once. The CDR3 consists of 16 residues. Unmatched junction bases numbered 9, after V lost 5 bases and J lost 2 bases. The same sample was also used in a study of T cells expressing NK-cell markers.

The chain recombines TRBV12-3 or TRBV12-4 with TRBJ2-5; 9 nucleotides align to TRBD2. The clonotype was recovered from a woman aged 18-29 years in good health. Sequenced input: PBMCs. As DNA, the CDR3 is TGTGCCAGCAGTCCGTTTAGCGGGAGTAAGCAAGAGACCCAGTACTTC. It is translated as CASSPFSGSKQETQYF.